The 9 T cell receptor beta chains given below trace back to one sample, sequenced in a study of tumor-infiltrating lymphocytes in primary liver carcinoma. Reverse transcription of about 0.5 ug total RNA with a constant-region primer produced TCR beta cDNA. Slightly modified ARM-PCR with three nested multiplex PCR rounds yielded TCR beta libraries. Amplification in the first two PCR rounds was performed using TRBV1-TRBV30 forward primers and a C-beta reverse primer for around 9 cycles each. TCRdb re-analysed the multiplex PCR reads in MiXCR, keeping a single row per CDR3 protein. The table records roughly 70,000 distinct CDR3 sequences, about three quarters of them present only once. The study co-extracted DNA and RNA from 20-30 mg of unsorted bulk tissue. Material for sequencing was liver tumor tissue from sampling region 4. The subset denotes: tumor region T4, right-lateral pole. Source of these receptors: a man aged 40-50 years with primary liver carcinoma and hepatitis B virus infection.

This clonotype was counted at least ten times. The V and J genes are TRBV5-5 and TRBJ2-6; 8 bases match TRBD1. V was pared by 2 bases and J by 2 bases, with 6 bases of the junction left unmatched. The CDR3 loop spans 17 amino acids. From germline, CDR1 is SGHKS and CDR2 YYEKEE (reference sequence). CDR3 in amino acids: CASSLWTGLAGANVLTF. CDR3 in DNA: TGTGCCAGCAGCTTATGGACAGGGCTTGCTGGGGCCAACGTCCTGACTTTC. Drawing the rest from reference TRBV5-5 and TRBJ2-6, the complete variable domain is DAGVTQSPTHLIKTRGQQVTLRCSPISGHKSVSWYQQVLGQGPQFIFQYYEKEERGRGNFPDRFSARQFPNYSSELNVNALLLGDSALYLCASSLWTGLAGANVLTFGAGSRLTVL.

The chain recombines TRBV12-5 with TRBJ2-7, with D perhaps TRBD1 or TRBD2 (5 bases each). Germline V gene lookup returns CDR1 LGHNT and CDR2 FRNRAP. The CDR3 is 13 amino acids. The CDR3 nucleotides are TGTGCCGATGAGGGGACCGGTTCCTACGAGCAGTACTTC. It encodes CADEGTGSYEQYF.

This rearrangement joins TRBV11-2 to TRBJ2-1; 11 positions agree with TRBD1. This CDR3 is built from 15 residues. The trim removed 9 bases at V and 9 bases at J, leaving 13 bases unmatched. The germline CDR1 and CDR2 sequences are SGHAT and FQNNGV. The CDR3 here is CASSLMRTGGGEQFF. DNA for the CDR3: TGTGCCAGTAGTTTAATGAGGACAGGGGGCGGTGAGCAGTTCTTC. The whole variable domain, remainder taken from reference TRBV11-2 and TRBJ2-1, is EAGVAQSPRYKIIEKRQSVAFWCNPISGHATLYWYQQILGQGPKLLIQFQNNGVVDDSQLPKDRFSAERLKGVDSTLKIQPAKLEDSAVYLCASSLMRTGGGEQFFGPGTRLTVL.

As to this clonotype: One end of the junction does not line up with germline, which may come from a read error. J is TRBJ1-5 and V is TRBV4-1, with TRBD1 matching 7 bases. CDR1 is MGHRA and CDR2 is YSYEKL in the germline V gene. This CDR3 has 15 residues. The CDR3 spells CVSSQMGQSSRPQHF. In nucleotides, the CDR3 is TGCGTCAGCAGCCAAATGGGACAGTCGTCTCGGCCCCAGCATTTT.

The V and J genes are TRBV6-1 and TRBJ1-5; possibly TRBD1 for D (5 bases). V was cut by 3 bases and J by 6 bases, with 9 bases left in between. Germline-derived CDR1 and CDR2 are MNHNS and SASEGT. This CDR3 region has 13 residues. The CDR3 loop reads CASSDGGSQPQHF. The CDR3 DNA is TGTGCCAGCAGTGATGGGGGGAGTCAGCCCCAGCATTTT.

The chain employs TRBV12-3 or TRBV12-4 and TRBJ2-1; D remains ambiguous. The ends were cut back, 9 bases at V and 7 bases at J, with 13 bases in the middle. This CDR3 has 12 amino acids. CDR3 DNA: TGTGCCAGGAGCCCTCTAGGGAATGAGCAGTTCTTC. Translated, it gives CARSPLGNEQFF.

V and J are TRBV29-1 and TRBJ2-2; TRBD1 agrees at 7 bases. The ends lost 7 bases at V and 10 bases at J; junction bases unmatched: 15. The germline CDR1 and CDR2 sequences are SQVTM and ANQGSEA. CDR3 length: 14 residues. CDR3 nucleotide sequence: TGCAGCGGTGAGAGACAGGGACGGGGCGAGGAGCTGTTTTTT. Protein product: CSGERQGRGEELFF.

The genes are TRBV7-8 and TRBJ2-7, with D unresolved. Between the trimmed V and J ends, which lost 3 bases and 3 bases, there was a span of 9 bases. The CDR3 contains 13 residues. The germline CDR1 and CDR2 sequences are SGHVS and FQNEAQ. CDR3 residues: CASSLTLNYEQYF. The CDR3 DNA is TGTGCCAGCAGCTTGACTCTCAACTACGAGCAGTACTTC.

Regarding this clonotype: A much larger clone sits a single nucleotide away, making a read error possible. The CDR3 ends on some other residue instead of the conserved phenylalanine or tryptophan, so this is likely a read error. The DNA is omitted, as the CDR3 cannot be located on it reliably, and the CDR3 follows TCRdb's listing. This chain links TRBV4-1 with TRBJ2-1; the table names TRBD1, a call not compared with the DNA. The CDR3 is 10 residues long, ends included. The germline V gene has CDR1 MGHRA and CDR2 YSYEKL. CDR3: CASSAGQQFS.